This entry describes one T cell receptor (beta chain). Its antigen is as yet unknown. These data belong to a study of T cell responses to AZD1222 COVID-19 vaccine. Overall study findings and caveats: Regions 160-218 and 743-854 held dominance among vaccine-associated CD4 TCRs, which spanned spike. Once two AZD1222 doses were given, Spike-specific TCR breadth and depth went up. Reports say nearly half of spike-specific TCRs go after unmutated variant regions.

The germline CDR1 and CDR2 sequences are SGHVS and FNYEAQ. Trimming took 1 base from V and 6 from J; bases not matched to a gene: 2. The CDR3 extends over 15 amino acids. Method: immunoSEQ multiplex PCR; TCRdb's copy keeps in-frame clones and lacks some. The table records 84,000 or so clones, 91% of them present only once. The V and J genes are TRBV7-6 and TRBJ2-1, with TRBD1 identical over 11 bases. The clonotype comes from an adult in good health. The sequencing here drew on peripheral blood, taken on day 0 of MenACWY control vaccination. The CDR3 region is CASSLEGTGGNEQFF. The CDR3 DNA follows: TGTGCCAGCAGCTTAGAAGGGACAGGGGGCAATGAGCAGTTCTTC.